One and the same sample provided the 18 T cell receptor beta chains below, sequenced in a study of T cell responses to AZD1222 COVID-19 vaccine. Clones were read by immunoSEQ multiplex PCR, and TCRdb kept only the in-frame ones, dropping some. The repertoire holds roughly 120,000 clones, with more than 75% as singletons. Sample: peripheral blood, taken on day 0 of AZD1222 vaccination. The source of these receptors is an adult in good health.

This clone was detected only once. The chain combines TRBV7-2 with TRBJ2-2; 7 positions agree with TRBD1. CDR1 and CDR2 (germline): SGHTA, FQGNSA. J was trimmed by 6 bases and V by 3 bases; bases with no gene match: 10. This CDR3 region has 16 residues. The chain's CDR3 is CASSFKDRAAAGELFF. The CDR3 DNA sequence: TGTGCCAGCAGCTTTAAAGACAGGGCAGCGGCCGGGGAGCTGTTTTTT.

V and J are TRBV29-1 and TRBJ1-2; D is unclear. Trimming cost V 1 base and J 10 bases, with 10 bases left between them. The CDR3 runs 11 residues. Germline V gene lookup returns CDR1 SQVTM and CDR2 ANQGSEA. The CDR3 region has the DNA TGCAGCGTTGAAGGAACCGGTGACTACACCTTC. It encodes CSVEGTGDYTF.

J is TRBJ1-5 and V is TRBV27; TRBD1 matches at 7 bases. CDR3 length equals 15 residues. Unmatched junction bases numbered 8, after V lost 6 bases and J lost 3 bases. Per the germline V gene, CDR1 is MNHEY and CDR2 is SMNVEV (reference sequence). CDR3 protein: CASSFIGQANQPQHF. CDR3 in DNA: TGTGCCAGCAGCTTTATCGGACAGGCCAATCAGCCCCAGCATTTT.

The chain is built from TRBV7-9 and TRBJ1-2, with D tentatively TRBD1 (5 bases). CDR1 is SEHNR, CDR2 FQNEAQ, per germline (reference sequence). CDR3 size: 14 residues. Trimming removed 1 base from V and 8 bases from J, with 14 bases in between. CDR3 amino acids: CASSLVGGVEGYTF. CDR3 DNA: TGTGCCAGCAGCTTAGTGGGAGGGGTCGAAGGCTACACCTTC.

CDR3 bases: TGTGCCAGCAGTTACCTCGACAGGACTGAAGCTTTCTTT. Translated, it gives CASSYLDRTEAFF. The chain combines TRBV6-5 with TRBJ1-1; perhaps TRBD1 as D (6 bases). The V and J ends lost 2 bases and 5 bases respectively, with 9 bases between them. The V gene's germline CDR1 is MNHEY and CDR2 SVGAGI. The CDR3 is made up of 13 amino acids.

V and J are TRBV10-3 and TRBJ1-5, with 7 bases fitting TRBD1. CDR1 is ENHRY, CDR2 SYGVKD, per germline. Unmatched junction bases numbered 3, after V lost 5 bases and J lost 5 bases. This CDR3 comprises 13 residues. CDR3 residues: CAISLQGDQPQHF. The CDR3 DNA follows: TGTGCCATCAGTCTCCAGGGGGATCAGCCCCAGCATTTT.

J is TRBJ1-3 and V is TRBV9; unclear D gene. The CDR3 contains 13 residues. CDR1 SGDLS and CDR2 YYNGEE come from the germline V gene. The V end was cut by 7 bases, the J end by 4 bases, with 12 bases between. The CDR3 DNA reads as TGTGCCAGCGGTAGACGTCAAGGAAACACCATATATTTT. It is translated as CASGRRQGNTIYF. Full variable domain (outside the CDR3, taken from reference TRBV9 and TRBJ1-3): DSGVTQTPKHLITATGQRVTLRCSPRSGDLSVYWYQQSLDQGLQFLIQYYNGEERAKGNILERFSAQQFPDLHSELNLSSLELGDSALYFCASGRRQGNTIYFGEGSWLTVV.

This chain links TRBV19 with TRBJ1-6; no reliable D call. The germline V and J ends were trimmed by 3 bases and 9 bases, with 12 bases remaining between them. From germline, CDR1 is LNHDA and CDR2 SQIVND (reference sequence). The CDR3 loop spans 14 amino acids. The CDR3: CASSIGLMGSPLHF. CDR3 DNA: TGTGCCAGTAGTATCGGACTGATGGGTTCACCCCTCCACTTT.

CDR3 coding DNA: TGCGCCAGCAGTCCCGTGCTAGACGCGAACTCGAGCACCGGGGAGCTGTTTTTT. This sequence encodes CASSPVLDANSSTGELFF. The gene calls are TRBV23-1 and TRBJ2-2; no reliable D call. TRBV23-1 is sorted into the ORF group, with uncertain function. V was cut by 4 bases and J by 4 bases, with 22 bases left in between. The CDR3 extends over 18 amino acids.

This clone was seen once. The chain employs TRBV7-9 and TRBJ1-4; unclear D gene. The germline gives CDR1 SEHNR, CDR2 FQNEAQ (reference sequence). V was cut by 5 bases and J by 5 bases, with 21 bases left in between. The CDR3 totals 17 residues. The CDR3 reads CASSHPAARGLNEKLFF. CDR3 bases: TGTGCCAGCAGCCACCCCGCAGCGAGAGGTTTGAATGAAAAACTGTTTTTT. Variable domain in full (rest from reference TRBV7-9 and TRBJ1-4): DTGVSQNPRHKITKRGQNVTFRCDPISEHNRLYWYRQTLGQGPEFLTYFQNEAQLEKSRLLSDRFSAERPKGSFSTLEIQRTEQGDSAMYLCASSHPAARGLNEKLFFGSGTQLSVL.

For this clone: Its ends do not fully match the called genes, so a read error is possible. The rearrangement uses TRBV7-9 and TRBJ2-7; weak D call: TRBD2 (5 bases). Per the germline V gene, CDR1 is SEHNR and CDR2 is FQNEAQ (reference sequence). The CDR3 covers 11 residues. CDR3 in amino acids: CASSSGVSVDF. The CDR3 DNA reads TGTGCCAGCAGCTCCGGGGTCTCAGTGGACTTC.

This chain links TRBV5-4 with TRBJ2-1; the match to TRBD2 covers 8 bases. The CDR3 covers 16 residues. The V and J ends lost 4 bases and 7 bases, in that order; junction bases with no gene match: 13. The germline V gene has CDR1 SGHNT and CDR2 YYREEE (reference sequence). CDR3 in amino acids: CASSLPGRGVLNEQFF. The CDR3 DNA reads TGTGCCAGCAGCCTCCCTGGGCGGGGGGTCTTAAATGAGCAGTTCTTC.

The chain recombines TRBV14 with TRBJ2-7; 9 bases line up with TRBD1. CDR1 and CDR2 (germline): SGHDN, FVKESK. This CDR3 spans 16 amino acids. The V gene end was trimmed by 2 bases and the J gene end by 2 bases; junction bases not matched to a gene: 7. CDR3 region: CASSQIGTGLTYEQYF. CDR3 nucleotides: TGTGCCAGCAGCCAAATAGGGACAGGGTTGACCTACGAGCAGTACTTC.

This clone turned up a few times. This rearrangement joins TRBV18 to TRBJ1-4, with D hard to call. Trimming took 1 base from V and 0 from J, leaving 6 bases between them. This CDR3 contains 15 residues. The germline V gene encodes CDR1 KGHSH and CDR2 LQKENI. In DNA form, the CDR3 reads TGTGCCAGCTCACCACTGACGGCAACTAATGAAAAACTGTTTTTT. This translates into CASSPLTATNEKLFF.

This chain links TRBV6-5 with TRBJ2-7, with a weak D call TRBD1 (6 bases). Trimming stripped 6 bases from V and 4 bases from J, with 13 bases between. CDR3 length equals 13 residues. CDR1 MNHEY and CDR2 SVGAGI come from the germline V gene. CDR3: CASSKVTGYEQYF. The CDR3 DNA follows: TGTGCCAGCAGCAAAGTCACAGGGTACGAGCAGTACTTC.

The rearrangement uses TRBV21-1 and TRBJ2-2; the table's D call, TRBD2, was not checked against the DNA. TRBV21-1 corresponds to a pseudogene. The CDR3 has 16 amino acids. The DNA of the CDR3 is TGTGCCAGCAGCAAAGGGAGGGGCCGGAACACCGGGGAGCTGTTTTTT. Its translation: CASSKGRGRNTGELFF.

This clone has more than one count but fewer than ten. This chain joins TRBV7-2 and TRBJ2-7; tentative D call: TRBD2 (6 bases). Trimming pared 4 bases from V and 3 bases from J, leaving 28 bases between. Germline V gives CDR1 SGHTA, CDR2 FQGNSA. CDR3 size: 19 residues. For the CDR3, the DNA is TGTGCCAGCAGCTCACGGGGCGGGACCGCCGATAAATTGGACTACGAGCAGTACTTC. Its translation: CASSSRGGTADKLDYEQYF.

V usage is TRBV4-1 and J usage is TRBJ1-2; TRBD1 might be the D (6 bases). The germline V and J ends were trimmed by 1 base and 4 bases, with 13 bases remaining between them. CDR1 MGHRA and CDR2 YSYEKL come from the germline V gene. The CDR3 extends over 15 amino acids. The DNA for the CDR3 is TGCGCCAGCAGCCAAGCGCCAGGGGCCACCTATGGCTACACCTTC. This translates into CASSQAPGATYGYTF.